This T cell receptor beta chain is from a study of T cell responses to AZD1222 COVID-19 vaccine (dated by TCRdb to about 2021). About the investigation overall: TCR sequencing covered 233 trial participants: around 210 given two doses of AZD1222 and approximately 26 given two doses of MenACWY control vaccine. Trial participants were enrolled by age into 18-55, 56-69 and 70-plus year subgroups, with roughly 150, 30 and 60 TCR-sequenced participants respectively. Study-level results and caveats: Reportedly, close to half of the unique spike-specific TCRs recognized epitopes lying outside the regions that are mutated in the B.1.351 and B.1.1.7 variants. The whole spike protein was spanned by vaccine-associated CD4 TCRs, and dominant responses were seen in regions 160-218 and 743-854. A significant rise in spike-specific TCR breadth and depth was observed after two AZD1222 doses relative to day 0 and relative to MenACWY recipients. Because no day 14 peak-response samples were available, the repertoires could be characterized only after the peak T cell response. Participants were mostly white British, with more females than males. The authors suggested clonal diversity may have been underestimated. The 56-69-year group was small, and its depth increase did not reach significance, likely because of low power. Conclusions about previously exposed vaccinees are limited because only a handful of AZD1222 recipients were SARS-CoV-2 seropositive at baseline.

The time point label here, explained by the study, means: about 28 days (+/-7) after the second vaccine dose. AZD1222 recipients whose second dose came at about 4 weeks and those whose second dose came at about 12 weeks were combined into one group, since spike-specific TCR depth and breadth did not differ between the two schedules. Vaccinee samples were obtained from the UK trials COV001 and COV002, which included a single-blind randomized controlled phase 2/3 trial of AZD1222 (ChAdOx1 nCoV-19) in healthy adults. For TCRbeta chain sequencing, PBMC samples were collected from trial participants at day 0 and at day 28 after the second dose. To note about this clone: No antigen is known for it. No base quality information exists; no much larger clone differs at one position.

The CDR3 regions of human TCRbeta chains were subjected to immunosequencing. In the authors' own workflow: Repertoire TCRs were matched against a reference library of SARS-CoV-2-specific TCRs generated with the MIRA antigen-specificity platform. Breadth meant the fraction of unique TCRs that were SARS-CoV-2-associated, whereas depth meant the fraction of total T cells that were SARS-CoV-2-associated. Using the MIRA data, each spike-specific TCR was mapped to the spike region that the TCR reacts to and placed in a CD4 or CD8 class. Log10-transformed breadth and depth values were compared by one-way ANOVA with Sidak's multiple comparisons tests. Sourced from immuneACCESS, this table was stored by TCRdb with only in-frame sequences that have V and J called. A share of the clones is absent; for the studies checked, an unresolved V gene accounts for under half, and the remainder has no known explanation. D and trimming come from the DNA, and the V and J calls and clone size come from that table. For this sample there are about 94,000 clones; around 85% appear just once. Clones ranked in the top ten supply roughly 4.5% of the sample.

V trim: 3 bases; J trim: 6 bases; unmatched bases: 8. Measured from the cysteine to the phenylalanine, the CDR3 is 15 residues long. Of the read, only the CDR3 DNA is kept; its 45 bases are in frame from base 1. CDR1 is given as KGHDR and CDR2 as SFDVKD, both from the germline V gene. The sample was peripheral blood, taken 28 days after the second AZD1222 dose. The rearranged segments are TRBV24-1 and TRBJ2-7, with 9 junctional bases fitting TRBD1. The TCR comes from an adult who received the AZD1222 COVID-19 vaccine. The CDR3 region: CATSDGGTGTGEQYF. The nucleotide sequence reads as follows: TGTGCCACCAGTGATGGGGGGACAGGGACGGGCGAGCAGTACTTC.